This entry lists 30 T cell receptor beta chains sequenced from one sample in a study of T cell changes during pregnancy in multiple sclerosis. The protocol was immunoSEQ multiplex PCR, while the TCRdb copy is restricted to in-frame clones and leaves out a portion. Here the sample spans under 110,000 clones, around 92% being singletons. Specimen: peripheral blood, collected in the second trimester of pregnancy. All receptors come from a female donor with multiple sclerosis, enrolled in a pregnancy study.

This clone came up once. The CDR3 loop is CASSPRQNMNTEAFF. The CDR3 DNA reads TGCGCCAGCAGCCCCCGACAGAACATGAACACTGAAGCTTTCTTT. The J gene is TRBJ1-1, the V gene TRBV4-1; maybe TRBD1 (5 bases). Trimming left V 4 bases short and J 0 bases short, with 12 bases between. CDR1 is MGHRA, CDR2 YSYEKL, per germline. The CDR3 is 15 residues long.

The CDR3 loop is CASSADSYSNQPQHF. In nucleotides, the CDR3 is TGCGCCAGCAGTGCGGACAGCTATAGCAATCAGCCCCAGCATTTT. J is TRBJ1-5 and V is TRBV10-2; D might be TRBD1 (6 bases). The CDR3 sequence is 15 residues long. Germline CDR1 reads WSHSY; CDR2 reads SAAADI. The V and J ends lost 4 bases and 0 bases respectively, with 10 bases between them.

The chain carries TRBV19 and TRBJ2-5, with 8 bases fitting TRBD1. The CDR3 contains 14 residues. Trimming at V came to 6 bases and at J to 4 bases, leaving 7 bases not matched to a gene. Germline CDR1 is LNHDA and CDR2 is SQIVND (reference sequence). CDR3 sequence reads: CASRSGGVGETQYF. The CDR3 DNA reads TGTGCCAGTAGGTCAGGGGGCGTGGGAGAGACCCAGTACTTC.

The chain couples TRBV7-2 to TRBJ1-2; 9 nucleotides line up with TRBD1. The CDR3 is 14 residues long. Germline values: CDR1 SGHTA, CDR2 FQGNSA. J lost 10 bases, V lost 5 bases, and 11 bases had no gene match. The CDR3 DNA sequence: TGTGCCAGCAGCATACCGGGACAGGGTAATGACTACACCTTC. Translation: CASSIPGQGNDYTF.

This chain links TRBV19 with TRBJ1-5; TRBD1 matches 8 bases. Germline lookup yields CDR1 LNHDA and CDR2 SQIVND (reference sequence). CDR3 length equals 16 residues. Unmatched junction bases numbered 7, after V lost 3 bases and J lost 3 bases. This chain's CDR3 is CASSILDRAINQPQHF. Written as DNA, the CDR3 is TGTGCCAGTAGTATCCTGGACAGGGCGATCAATCAGCCCCAGCATTTT.

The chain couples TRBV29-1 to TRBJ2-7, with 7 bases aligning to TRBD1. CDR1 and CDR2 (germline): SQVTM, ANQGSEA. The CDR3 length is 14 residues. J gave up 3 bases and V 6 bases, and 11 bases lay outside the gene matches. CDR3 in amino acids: CSVESSGTVYEQYF. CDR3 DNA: TGCAGCGTGGAAAGTTCCGGGACAGTCTACGAGCAGTACTTC.

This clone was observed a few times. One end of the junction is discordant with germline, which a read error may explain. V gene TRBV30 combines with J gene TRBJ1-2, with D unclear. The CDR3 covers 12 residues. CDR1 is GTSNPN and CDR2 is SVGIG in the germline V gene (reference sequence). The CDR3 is CAGRSGGDGYTF. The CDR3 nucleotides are TGTGCCGGGAGGAGCGGTGGAGATGGCTACACCTTC.

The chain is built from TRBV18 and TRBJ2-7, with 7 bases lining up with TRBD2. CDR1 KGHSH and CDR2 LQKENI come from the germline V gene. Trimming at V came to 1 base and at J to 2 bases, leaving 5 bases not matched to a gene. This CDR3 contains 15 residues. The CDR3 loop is CASSPQGLGAYEQYF. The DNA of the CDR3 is TGTGCCAGCTCACCACAAGGACTAGGGGCCTACGAGCAGTACTTC.

The CDR3 nucleotides read TGCGCCAGCAGTCAATCGAGCAGGAGGAGAATGAACTATGGCTACACCTTC. This encodes CASSQSSRRRMNYGYTF. This chain connects TRBV23-1 to TRBJ1-2; D gene uncertain. TRBV23-1 is an ORF; its function is uncertain. The CDR3 sequence is 17 residues long. V was trimmed by 0 bases and J by 2 bases, leaving 16 bases between them.

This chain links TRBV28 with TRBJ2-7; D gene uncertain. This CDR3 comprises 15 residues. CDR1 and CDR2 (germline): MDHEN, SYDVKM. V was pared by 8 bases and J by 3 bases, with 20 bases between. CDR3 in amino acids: CASRSPAGYDYEQYF. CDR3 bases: TGTGCCAGCCGGTCCCCAGCCGGGTACGACTACGAGCAGTACTTC.

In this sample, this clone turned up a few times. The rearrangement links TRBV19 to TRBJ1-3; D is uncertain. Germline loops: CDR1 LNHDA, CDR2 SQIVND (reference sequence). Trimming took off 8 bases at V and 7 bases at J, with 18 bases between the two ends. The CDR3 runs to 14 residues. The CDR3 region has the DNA TGTGCCAGTTCCTTAACCCGCGCTGCGAACACCATATATTTT. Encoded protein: CASSLTRAANTIYF.

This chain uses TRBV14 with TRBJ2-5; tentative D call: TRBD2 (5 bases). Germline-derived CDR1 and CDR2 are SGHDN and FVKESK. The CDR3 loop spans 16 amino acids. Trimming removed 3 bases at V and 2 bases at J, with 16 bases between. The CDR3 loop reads CASSHYGKGRQETQYF. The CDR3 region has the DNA TGTGCCAGCAGCCACTACGGGAAAGGACGGCAAGAGACCCAGTACTTC.

The CDR3 here is CASSEPNRDRHPENNQPQHF. In DNA, the CDR3 is TGTGCCAGCAGCGAGCCAAACCGGGACAGACACCCCGAGAACAATCAGCCCCAGCATTTT. This chain joins TRBV7-4 and TRBJ1-5; TRBD1 matches 7 bases. V shed 5 bases and J 3 bases; nucleotides not matched to a gene: 22. The CDR3 extends over 20 amino acids. CDR1 and CDR2 (germline): SGHVT, SQSDAQ.

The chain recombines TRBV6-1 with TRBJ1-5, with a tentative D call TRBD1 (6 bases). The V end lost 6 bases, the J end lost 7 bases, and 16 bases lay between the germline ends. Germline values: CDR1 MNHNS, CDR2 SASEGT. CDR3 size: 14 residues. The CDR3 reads CASRPGQSGQPQHF. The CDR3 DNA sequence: TGTGCCAGCAGACCGGGACAAAGCGGACAGCCCCAGCATTTT.

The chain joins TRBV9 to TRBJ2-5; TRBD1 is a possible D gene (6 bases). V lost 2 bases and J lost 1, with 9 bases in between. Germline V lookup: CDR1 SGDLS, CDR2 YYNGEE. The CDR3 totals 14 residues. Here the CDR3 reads CASSVGGPQETQYF. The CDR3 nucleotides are TGTGCCAGCAGCGTTGGGGGCCCCCAAGAGACCCAGTACTTC.

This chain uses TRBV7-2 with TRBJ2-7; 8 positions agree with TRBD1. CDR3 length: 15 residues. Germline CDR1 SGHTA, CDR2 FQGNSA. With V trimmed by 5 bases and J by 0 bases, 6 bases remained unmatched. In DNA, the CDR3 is TGTGCCAGCAGCCCAGGGACAGGTGTCTCCTACGAGCAGTACTTC. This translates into CASSPGTGVSYEQYF.

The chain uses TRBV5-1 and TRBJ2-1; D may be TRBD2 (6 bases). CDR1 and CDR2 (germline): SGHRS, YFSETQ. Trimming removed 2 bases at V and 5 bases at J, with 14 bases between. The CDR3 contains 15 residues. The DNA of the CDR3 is TGCGCCAGCAGCTTAGTTACGGGAGCGAACAATGAGCAGTTCTTC. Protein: CASSLVTGANNEQFF.

CDR3 sequence reads: CASRRGGLSTEAFF. In DNA form, the CDR3 reads TGTGCCAGCAGGAGAGGGGGCCTGAGTACTGAAGCTTTCTTT. This sequence joins TRBV5-4 and TRBJ1-1; 7 positions match TRBD1. Germline V gene data show CDR1 as SGHNT and CDR2 as YYREEE (reference sequence). Germline trimming cut 5 bases from V and 5 bases from J; bases unmatched to any gene: 9. CDR3 length: 14 amino acids.

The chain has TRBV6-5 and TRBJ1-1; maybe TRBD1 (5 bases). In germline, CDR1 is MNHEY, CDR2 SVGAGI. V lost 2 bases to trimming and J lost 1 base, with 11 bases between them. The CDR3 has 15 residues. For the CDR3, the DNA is TGTGCCAGCAGTTACCCTGGACAACCGAACACTGAAGCTTTCTTT. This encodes CASSYPGQPNTEAFF.

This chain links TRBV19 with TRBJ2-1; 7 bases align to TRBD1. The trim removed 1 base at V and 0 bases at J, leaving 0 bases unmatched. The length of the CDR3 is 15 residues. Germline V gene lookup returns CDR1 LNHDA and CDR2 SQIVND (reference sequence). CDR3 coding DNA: TGTGCCAGTAGTATAGGACAGGGCTCCTACAATGAGCAGTTCTTC. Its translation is CASSIGQGSYNEQFF. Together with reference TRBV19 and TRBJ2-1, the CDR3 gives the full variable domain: DGGITQSPKYLFRKEGQNVTLSCEQNLNHDAMYWYRQDPGQGLRLIYYSQIVNDFQKGDIAEGYSVSREKKESFPLTVTSAQKNPTAFYLCASSIGQGSYNEQFFGPGTRLTVL.

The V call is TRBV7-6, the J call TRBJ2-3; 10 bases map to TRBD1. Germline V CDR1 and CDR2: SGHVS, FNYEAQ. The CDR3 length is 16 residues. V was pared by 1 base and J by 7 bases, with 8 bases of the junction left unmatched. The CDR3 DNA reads TGTGCCAGCAGCTTAGACCGGGGACAGGGGTCTAATACGCAGTATTTT. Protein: CASSLDRGQGSNTQYF.

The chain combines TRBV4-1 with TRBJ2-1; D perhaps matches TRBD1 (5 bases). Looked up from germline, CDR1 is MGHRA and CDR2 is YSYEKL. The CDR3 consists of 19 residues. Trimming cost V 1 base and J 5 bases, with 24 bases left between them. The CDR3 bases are TGCGCCAGCAGCCAAGCGAGCGTGGGGCTAACCCCCCTACACAATGAGCAGTTCTTC. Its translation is CASSQASVGLTPLHNEQFF.

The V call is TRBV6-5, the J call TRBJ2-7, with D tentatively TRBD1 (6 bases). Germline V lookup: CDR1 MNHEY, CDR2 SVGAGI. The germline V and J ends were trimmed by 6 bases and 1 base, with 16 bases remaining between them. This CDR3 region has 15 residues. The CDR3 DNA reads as TGTGCCAGCAGGTTATACAGGGTAGGGTCCTACGAGCAGTACTTC. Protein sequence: CASRLYRVGSYEQYF.

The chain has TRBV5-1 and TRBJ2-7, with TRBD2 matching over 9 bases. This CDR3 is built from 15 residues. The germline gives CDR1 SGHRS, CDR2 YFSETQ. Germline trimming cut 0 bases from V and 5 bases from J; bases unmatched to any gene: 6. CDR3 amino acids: CASSLAAGGPNEQYF. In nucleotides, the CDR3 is TGCGCCAGCAGCTTGGCCGCGGGAGGGCCAAACGAGCAGTACTTC.

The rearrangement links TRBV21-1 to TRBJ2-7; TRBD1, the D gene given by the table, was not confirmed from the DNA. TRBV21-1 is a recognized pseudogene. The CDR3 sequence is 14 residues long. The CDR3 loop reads CASSTRDRTYEQYF. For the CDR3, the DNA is TGTGCCAGCAGCACCAGGGACAGGACCTACGAGCAGTACTTC.

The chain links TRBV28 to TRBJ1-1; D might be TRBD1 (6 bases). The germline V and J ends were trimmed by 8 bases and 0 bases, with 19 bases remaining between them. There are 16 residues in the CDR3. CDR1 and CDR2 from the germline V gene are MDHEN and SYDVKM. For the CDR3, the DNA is TGTGCCAGCGGGCGAGCAGGGGTCGGAATGAACACTGAAGCTTTCTTT. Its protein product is CASGRAGVGMNTEAFF.

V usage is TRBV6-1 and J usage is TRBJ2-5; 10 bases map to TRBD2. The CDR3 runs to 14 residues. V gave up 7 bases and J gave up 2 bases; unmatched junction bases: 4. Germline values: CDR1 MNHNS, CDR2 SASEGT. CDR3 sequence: CASTRTSGQETQYF. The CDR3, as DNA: TGTGCCAGCACCCGGACTAGCGGACAAGAGACCCAGTACTTC.

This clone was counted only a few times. The CDR3 nucleotides read TGTGCCAGCAGCTCACCGCAGACTGGGTTCAATGAGCAGTTCTTC. It is translated as CASSSPQTGFNEQFF. V and J are TRBV7-9 and TRBJ2-1; no clear D gene. CDR1 is SEHNR, CDR2 FQNEAQ, per germline (reference sequence). The CDR3 contains 15 residues. Trimming took off 4 bases at V and 6 bases at J, with 16 bases between the two ends.

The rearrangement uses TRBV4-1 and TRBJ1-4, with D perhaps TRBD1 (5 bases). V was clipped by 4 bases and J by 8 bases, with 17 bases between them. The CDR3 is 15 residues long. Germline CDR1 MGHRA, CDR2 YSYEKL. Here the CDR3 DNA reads TGCGCCAGCAGCCCAGAACCGGGACGGGAGGAAAAACTGTTTTTT. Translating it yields CASSPEPGREEKLFF.

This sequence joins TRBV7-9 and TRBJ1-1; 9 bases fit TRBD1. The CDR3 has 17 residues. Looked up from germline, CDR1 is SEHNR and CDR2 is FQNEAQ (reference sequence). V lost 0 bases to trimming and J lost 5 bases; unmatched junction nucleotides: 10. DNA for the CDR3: TGTGCCAGCAGCTTAGCCAATTTACAGGGGGCGAGGACTGAAGCTTTCTTT. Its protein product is CASSLANLQGARTEAFF.